Listed below are T cell receptor beta chains from one sample, sequenced in a study of vaccination effects on CD4 cells after COVID-19. Clones were read by immunoSEQ multiplex PCR, and TCRdb kept only the in-frame ones, dropping some. The sample lists about 27,000 clones; around 70% were seen once. Their antigens remain unidentified. The sequences come from CD4+ T cells from PBMCs cultured with SARS-CoV-2 spike peptides, collected before COVID-19 vaccination. Every receptor here comes from a human donor who received a COVID-19 vaccine. CDR3s include the opening cysteine and the closing phenylalanine or tryptophan. D genes are given only for firm matches. The size entry is marked missing in some rows and otherwise reads once, few, many or a size class.

J gene,D gene,V gene,clone size,CDR3 protein,CDR3 DNA
TRBJ2-3,.,TRBV6-1,.,CASSEPEDTQYF,TGTGCCAGCAGTGAGCCCGAAGATACGCAGTATTTT
TRBJ2-2,.,TRBV9,.,CASSVEPAGELFF,TGTGCCAGCAGCGTAGAGCCCGCCGGGGAGCTGTTTTTT
TRBJ1-5,.,TRBV2,.,CASSGPGQPQHF,TGTGCCAGCTCGGGGCCAGGCCAGCCCCAGCATTTT
TRBJ2-1,TRBD2,TRBV5-1,once,CASSLIALAGVYEQFF,TGCGCCAGCAGCTTGATTGCGCTAGCGGGAGTCTATGAGCAGTTCTTC
TRBJ2-2,TRBD1,TRBV29-1,.,CSVLDRGMAGELFF,TGCAGCGTTTTGGACAGGGGGATGGCGGGGGAGCTGTTTTTT
TRBJ2-2,.,TRBV5-1,once,CASSMDRGLERESAGELFF,TGCGCCAGCAGCATGGACAGGGGTTTAGAGCGGGAGTCGGCCGGGGAGCTGTTTTTT
TRBJ2-3,.,TRBV2,.,CASNGKRGMSPVDLTDTQYF,TGTGCCAGCAATGGCAAAAGGGGGATGAGTCCAGTGGATTTGACAGATACGCAGTATTTT
TRBJ2-7,TRBD2,TRBV3-1/TRBV3-2,.,CASSQGPGTSRLRSYEQYF,TGTGCCAGCAGCCAAGGTCCCGGGACTAGCCGACTTCGGTCCTACGAGCAGTACTTC
TRBJ2-7,.,TRBV29-1,.,CSAARGSSYEQYF,TGCAGCGCCGCTCGGGGTAGCTCCTACGAGCAGTACTTC
TRBJ2-1,TRBD2,TRBV6-5,.,CASRSAGGRGNEQFF,TGTGCCAGCCGCTCGGCTGGCGGGAGGGGCAATGAGCAGTTCTTC
TRBJ1-2,TRBD1,TRBV10-3,.,CAISDLQGDYGYTF,TGTGCCATCAGTGACCTACAGGGGGACTATGGCTACACCTTC
TRBJ1-2,TRBD1,TRBV7-9,.,CASTLQGSYGYTF,TGTGCCAGCACCCTACAGGGGTCCTATGGCTACACCTTC
TRBJ2-3,.,TRBV2,.,CASKEFFADTQYF,TGTGCCAGCAAGGAGTTTTTCGCAGATACGCAGTATTTT
TRBJ2-1,.,TRBV24-1,.,CATSAAGGPHNEQFF,TGTGCCACCAGTGCGGCAGGGGGGCCCCACAATGAGCAGTTCTTC
TRBJ1-1,.,TRBV29-1,.,CSVSFRDTEAFF,TGCAGCGTCAGCTTCAGGGACACTGAAGCTTTCTTT
TRBJ1-1,.,TRBV12-3/TRBV12-4,medium-sized,CASSFWNTEAFF,TGTGCCAGCAGTTTTTGGAACACTGAAGCTTTCTTT
TRBJ2-5,.,TRBV18,.,CASSPQQGQETQYF,TGTGCCAGCTCACCACAACAGGGACAAGAGACCCAGTACTTC
TRBJ1-3,.,TRBV11-3,.,CASSPLEGEVSGNTIYF,TGTGCCAGCAGCCCCCTCGAGGGGGAAGTCTCTGGAAACACCATATATTTT